This is a list of T cell receptor beta chains from one sample in a study of CD8 T cells in Susac syndrome. TCRdb called the immunoSEQ multiplex PCR reads again in MiXCR, with one record for every CDR3 protein. The sample includes a few hundred thousand distinct CDR3 sequences, around 90% of them seen just once. The sequenced material came from CD8+ T cells from PBMCs. The receptor set was obtained from a human donor with multiple sclerosis. Both conserved end residues are part of each CDR3. The order of the fields is V gene, D gene, clone size, J gene, CDR3 protein, CDR3 DNA. A D gene is named only where the DNA matches it firmly. Clone sizes are given selectively: once, few, many, or a class where the clone is expanded.

TRBV29-1,TRBD1,NA,TRBJ1-2,CSVSPGTGYGYTF,TGCAGCGTTTCTCCCGGGACAGGGTATGGCTACACCTTC
TRBV5-6,NA,NA,TRBJ2-7,CASSLSGKLYEQYF,TGTGCCAGCAGCTTGTCCGGGAAGCTCTACGAGCAGTACTTC
TRBV20-1,NA,NA,TRBJ2-5,CSARSTRRESETQYF,TGCAGTGCTAGAAGTACAAGAAGGGAGAGTGAGACCCAGTACTTC
TRBV5-1,NA,NA,TRBJ1-1,CASSLAASMGTEAFF,TGCGCCAGCAGCTTGGCCGCCTCCATGGGCACTGAAGCTTTCTTT
TRBV27,TRBD2,NA,TRBJ2-1,CASSFRGLASSSYNEQFF,TGTGCCAGCAGTTTTAGGGGACTAGCGTCGAGCTCCTACAATGAGCAGTTCTTC
TRBV7-9,NA,NA,TRBJ1-2,CASTLSSGNYGYTF,TGTGCCAGCACCCTGAGCAGTGGCAACTATGGCTACACCTTC
TRBV4-3,NA,NA,TRBJ1-1,CASSQALGDGVWNTEAFF,TGCGCCAGCAGCCAAGCCCTAGGGGACGGAGTCTGGAACACTGAAGCTTTCTTT
TRBV19,NA,once,TRBJ2-1,CASSIGVASYNEQFF,TGTGCCAGTAGTATAGGGGTGGCGTCCTACAATGAGCAGTTCTTC
TRBV4-3,NA,NA,TRBJ2-4,CASSQTQGGIQYF,TGCGCCAGCAGCCAGACGCAGGGGGGCATTCAGTACTTC
TRBV6-2/TRBV6-3,NA,NA,TRBJ2-7,CASSQSYEQYF,TGTGCCAGCAGTCAGTCCTACGAGCAGTACTTC
TRBV18,TRBD2,NA,TRBJ2-1,CASSLGTSGPYNEQFF,TGTGCCAGCTCACTAGGGACTAGCGGGCCTTACAATGAGCAGTTCTTC
TRBV13,NA,NA,TRBJ2-3,CASSPEGTGADTQYF,TGTGCCAGCAGCCCCGAAGGGACTGGGGCAGATACGCAGTATTTT
TRBV9,NA,NA,TRBJ2-7,CASSVGSGSYEQYF,TGTGCCAGCAGCGTAGGTAGCGGTAGTTACGAGCAGTACTTC
TRBV5-6,TRBD2,NA,TRBJ2-3,CASSLELAGVADTQYF,TGTGCCAGCAGCTTGGAACTAGCGGGAGTAGCAGATACGCAGTATTTT
TRBV6-5,TRBD1,NA,TRBJ1-2,CASSYTTGGNGYGYTF,TGTGCCAGCAGTTACACTACAGGGGGCAACGGTTATGGCTACACCTTC
TRBV6-5,NA,NA,TRBJ1-2,CASSYSGGSPYGYTF,TGTGCCAGCAGTTACTCGGGGGGCAGCCCCTATGGCTACACCTTC
TRBV28,TRBD2,NA,TRBJ2-3,CASSPLLAGGPGTDTQYF,TGTGCCAGCAGTCCACTGCTAGCGGGAGGGCCGGGCACAGATACGCAGTATTTT
TRBV3-1,NA,NA,TRBJ2-7,CASSQDPGWSWYEQYF,TGTGCCAGCAGCCAAGATCCAGGCTGGAGTTGGTACGAGCAGTACTTC
TRBV7-7,NA,NA,TRBJ2-5,CASSQGLAYQETQYF,TGTGCTAGCAGCCAGGGGCTAGCGTACCAAGAGACCCAGTACTTC
TRBV7-3,NA,few,TRBJ2-2,CASSAGSPGELFF,TGTGCCAGCAGCGCAGGGTCTCCCGGGGAGCTGTTTTTT
TRBV6-5,TRBD1,NA,TRBJ2-5,CASSYVVGDRGRETQYF,TGTGCCAGCAGTTACGTCGTGGGGGACAGGGGGCGGGAGACCCAGTACTTC
TRBV29-1,NA,once,TRBJ2-1,CSVELARFYNEQFF,TGCAGCGTTGAACTAGCGCGATTTTACAATGAGCAGTTCTTC
TRBV12-3/TRBV12-4,NA,NA,TRBJ2-1,CASSPGSEQFF,TGTGCCAGCAGCCCTGGGAGCGAGCAGTTCTTC
TRBV30,NA,NA,TRBJ2-7,CAWAVTGSYEQYF,TGTGCCTGGGCAGTGACAGGATCCTACGAGCAGTACTTC
TRBV7-9,NA,NA,TRBJ2-1,CASSPQWGAHNEQFF,TGTGCCAGCAGCCCCCAGTGGGGGGCTCACAATGAGCAGTTCTTC